This TCR beta chain was documented in a study of breast tumors, draining lymph nodes, adjacent tissues. Whole-study findings and limits: Tumor and nontumor repertoires were significantly more similar in luminal-like than in basal-like breast cancer. Tumors had less TCR diversity than lymph nodes, more than nontumor tissue. Most tumor T cells seemingly derive from lymph node, then expand in tumor. That most tumor T cells come from lymph nodes remained unproven.

TCRdb re-called the multiplex PCR reads with MiXCR, one entry per CDR3 protein. The sample records some 49,000 distinct CDR3 sequences, 20% to 25% being singletons. This clonotype was detected once. Its matching antigen is unknown. The CDR3 covers 15 residues. Trimming took 4 bases from V and 5 from J; bases not matched to a gene: 5. Germline lookup yields CDR1 SNHLY and CDR2 FYNNEI. The sequence came from a female donor with breast cancer. Some clones in this sample may be carry-over from other donors' samples. The sequenced sample consisted of breast tumor tissue. The rearrangement uses TRBV2 and TRBJ2-3; TRBD1 matches at 11 bases. The CDR3 sequence: CASSGRDRGVDTQYF. The DNA for the CDR3 is TGTGCCAGCAGTGGTCGGGACAGGGGGGTAGATACGCAGTATTTT.